This T cell receptor beta chain emerged from a study of T cell responses to AZD1222 COVID-19 vaccine. Overall study findings and caveats: Across the whole spike, CD4 TCRs peaked at regions 160-218 and 743-854.

Clones were sequenced by immunoSEQ multiplex PCR, and TCRdb holds only the in-frame ones, with some missing. The data contain approximately 90,000 clones, roughly 90% of them singletons. On this clone: Its target is unknown.

This CDR3 region has 16 residues. The trim removed 7 bases at V and 3 bases at J, leaving 11 bases unmatched. Germline assignment: CDR1 LNHDA and CDR2 SQIVND (reference sequence). V and J are TRBV19 and TRBJ1-5; 8 bases match TRBD1. The sequencing here drew on peripheral blood, taken on day 0 of AZD1222 vaccination. The clonotype originates from an adult in good health. This CDR3 reads CASKAYGQGPNQPQHF. CDR3 sequence (DNA): TGTGCCAGTAAGGCCTACGGACAGGGCCCCAATCAGCCCCAGCATTTT.